The present entry profiles one TCR beta chain with its context. These data originate in a study of blood T cell repertoires in COVID-19. V lost 1 base and J 0 bases, leaving 6 bases between the germline ends. This CDR3 has 15 residues. CDR1 and CDR2 from the germline V gene are MNHNY and SVGAGI (reference sequence). Using immunoSEQ multiplex PCR, the repertoire was profiled, and TCRdb retains in-frame clones only, with some absent. The repertoire holds 150,000 or so clones, with approximately 90% as singletons. What was sequenced was peripheral blood. This chain uses TRBV6-6 with TRBJ2-2; D gene uncertain. This clonotype was obtained from a man aged 50-59 years with acute or convalescent COVID-19. CDR3: CASSYFAANTGELFF. CDR3 sequence (DNA): TGTGCCAGCAGTTACTTCGCGGCGAACACCGGGGAGCTGTTTTTT.